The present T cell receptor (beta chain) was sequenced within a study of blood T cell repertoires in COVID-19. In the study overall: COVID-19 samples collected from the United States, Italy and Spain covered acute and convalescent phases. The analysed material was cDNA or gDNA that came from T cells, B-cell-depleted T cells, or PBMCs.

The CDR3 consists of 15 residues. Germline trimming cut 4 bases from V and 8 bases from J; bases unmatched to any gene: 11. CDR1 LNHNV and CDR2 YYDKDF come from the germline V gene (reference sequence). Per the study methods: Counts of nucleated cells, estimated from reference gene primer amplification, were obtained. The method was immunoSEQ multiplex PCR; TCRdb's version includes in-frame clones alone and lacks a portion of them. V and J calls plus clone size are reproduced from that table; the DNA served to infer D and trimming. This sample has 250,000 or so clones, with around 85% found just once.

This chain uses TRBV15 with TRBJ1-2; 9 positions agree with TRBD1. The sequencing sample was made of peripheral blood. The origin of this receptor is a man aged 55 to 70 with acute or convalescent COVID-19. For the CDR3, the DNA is TGTGCCACCAGCACCCCGGGACAGGGCGTAGGGGGCTACACCTTC. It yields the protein CATSTPGQGVGGYTF. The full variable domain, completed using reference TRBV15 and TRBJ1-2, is DAMVIQNPRYQVTQFGKPVTLSCSQTLNHNVMYWYQQKSSQAPKLLFHYYDKDFNNEADTPDNFQSRRPNTSFCFLDIRSPGLGDTAMYLCATSTPGQGVGGYTFGSGTRLTVV.